These 32 T cell receptor beta chains came from one sample sequenced in a study of T cells after yellow fever vaccination. Each CDR3 protein is one row after TCRdb ran MiXCR on the 5' RACE reads. This sample has 96,000 or so distinct CDR3 sequences; around 9.8% occur once, and the top ten carry roughly 17%. Sequencing was performed on CD8+ T cells not binding an NS4B(214-222) dextramer, sorted from PBMCs, taken around 15 days after the first yellow fever vaccination. The receptor source for this set is a man between 18 and 35 years old who received the YFV17D yellow fever vaccine.

This clonotype was detected ten times or more. The chain couples TRBV6-1 to TRBJ2-5; no definite D call. Germline-derived CDR1 and CDR2 are MNHNS and SASEGT. V was shortened by 6 bases and J by 3 bases, with 11 bases between the two germline ends. CDR3 size: 13 residues. In DNA form, the CDR3 reads TGTGCCAGCAGCCCCCTTTCAGAAGAGACCCAGTACTTC. It is translated as CASSPLSEETQYF.

This clonotype was seen a handful of times. The V call is TRBV21-1, the J call TRBJ2-7; the D call of TRBD1 is as the table states it, not checked on the DNA. TRBV21-1 is a known pseudogene. The CDR3 consists of 16 residues. The CDR3 region is CASSPHSRTDLYEQYF. Written as DNA, the CDR3 is TGTGCCAGCAGCCCCCACTCCCGGACAGACCTCTACGAGCAGTACTTC.

CDR3 DNA sequence: TGCGCCAGCAGCTTGAGCGGGGGGGCCCCAGATACGCAGTATTTT. Amino acids: CASSLSGGAPDTQYF. This sequence joins TRBV5-1 and TRBJ2-3; 10 bases match TRBD2. Germline CDR1 SGHRS, CDR2 YFSETQ. The CDR3 contains 15 residues. The junction had 3 bases not matched to a gene; V was cut back by 1 base and J by 4 bases.

This clonotype was observed a few times. This chain connects TRBV3-1 to TRBJ2-7, with TRBD2 matching over 11 bases. J lost 2 bases, V lost 6 bases, and 3 bases had no gene match. The germline gives CDR1 LGHDT, CDR2 YNNKEL (reference sequence). This CDR3 contains 14 residues. CDR3 region: CASRSGLAAYEQYF. CDR3 bases: TGTGCCAGCAGATCGGGACTAGCGGCCTACGAGCAGTACTTC.

This chain uses TRBV9 with TRBJ1-1; tentative D call: TRBD1 (6 bases). The V gene's germline CDR1 is SGDLS and CDR2 YYNGEE. CDR3 length equals 16 residues. With 3 bases removed from V and 4 bases from J, the gap between germline ends came to 19 bases. CDR3 nucleotide sequence: TGTGCCAGCAGCGCACCGGTTCCAGGGGACGGCACTGAAGCTTTCTTT. Amino acids: CASSAPVPGDGTEAFF.

CDR3 protein: CASSFGAETYGYTF. The CDR3 nucleotides read TGTGCCAGCAGCTTTGGGGCGGAGACCTATGGCTACACCTTC. This rearrangement joins TRBV7-2 to TRBJ1-2, with D perhaps matching TRBD1 (5 bases). Germline lookup yields CDR1 SGHTA and CDR2 FQGNSA. This CDR3 contains 14 residues. The germline V and J ends were trimmed by 3 bases and 4 bases, with 12 bases remaining between them.

This clonotype was detected only a few times. The J gene is TRBJ2-1, the V gene TRBV12-3 or TRBV12-4, with 7 bases fitting TRBD1. CDR3 length: 16 amino acids. V was pared by 2 bases and J by 9 bases, with 13 bases of the junction left unmatched. The CDR3 bases are TGTGCCAGCAGTTTATGGCCCGAGACAGGGTCCGGTGAGCAGTTCTTC. Amino acid sequence: CASSLWPETGSGEQFF.

This clonotype was counted between two and nine times. The chain joins TRBV5-5 to TRBJ1-5, with D unclear. This CDR3 has 16 amino acids. Germline CDR1 SGHKS, CDR2 YYEKEE (reference sequence). Trimming removed 4 bases at V and 5 bases at J, with 19 bases between. The CDR3 loop is CASSPRSVSQDQPQHF. As DNA, the CDR3 is TGTGCCAGCAGCCCCCGGTCGGTGAGTCAAGATCAGCCCCAGCATTTT.

The chain employs TRBV19 and TRBJ1-1, with TRBD1 identical over 7 bases. The CDR3 extends over 15 amino acids. The V gene end was trimmed by 7 bases and the J gene end by 5 bases; junction bases not matched to a gene: 13. The germline V gene encodes CDR1 LNHDA and CDR2 SQIVND (reference sequence). CDR3 loop: CASTTTGAGGTEAFF. The CDR3 DNA follows: TGTGCCAGTACTACTACAGGGGCCGGAGGAACTGAAGCTTTCTTT.

This chain uses TRBV11-2 with TRBJ2-2; D call uncertain. The CDR3 is made up of 13 amino acids. V dropped 1 base and J dropped 6 bases, with 6 bases sitting between them. The germline V gene encodes CDR1 SGHAT and CDR2 FQNNGV. For the CDR3, the DNA is TGTGCCAGCAGCTTAGCCGCCTCCGGGGAGCTGTTTTTT. This gives the protein CASSLAASGELFF.

This clonotype was picked up a small number of times. This chain links TRBV27 with TRBJ2-3; weak D call: TRBD2 (7 bases). V was pared by 5 bases and J by 3 bases, with 15 bases between. Per the germline V gene, CDR1 is MNHEY and CDR2 is SMNVEV (reference sequence). The CDR3 contains 15 residues. CDR3 coding DNA: TGTGCCAGCAGTCGGCGGGGGCAGGAGACAGATACGCAGTATTTT. It is translated as CASSRRGQETDTQYF.

The sample holds many counts of this clonotype. The chain carries TRBV15 and TRBJ2-3, with TRBD2 identical over 9 bases. The CDR3 contains 16 residues. Germline lookup yields CDR1 LNHNV and CDR2 YYDKDF (reference sequence). Losses at the gene ends were 5 bases for V and 1 base for J; bases not matched to a gene: 7. CDR3 protein: CATSLYSGGRTDTQYF. In DNA form, the CDR3 reads TGTGCCACCAGCCTGTATAGCGGGGGACGCACAGATACGCAGTATTTT.

This clonotype was seen only a few times. The CDR3 nucleotides are TGTGCCAGCAGCACAGGGAGCGGGGAGCTGTTTTTT. It specifies CASSTGSGELFF. The chain is built from TRBV7-6 and TRBJ2-2; D is possibly TRBD1 (6 bases). The germline V gene has CDR1 SGHVS and CDR2 FNYEAQ. V was shortened by 5 bases and J by 7 bases, with 8 bases between the two germline ends. The length of the CDR3 is 12 residues. The full variable domain, its missing parts supplied by reference TRBV7-6 and TRBJ2-2, is GAGVSQSPRYKVTKRGQDVALRCDPISGHVSLYWYRQALGQGPEFLTYFNYEAQQDKSGLPNDRFSAERPEGSISTLTIQRTEQRDSAMYRCASSTGSGELFFGEGSRLTVL.

There are a few counts of this clonotype. The chain employs TRBV5-1 and TRBJ2-1, with 8 bases matching TRBD1. The CDR3 runs 12 residues. Trimming cost V 5 bases and J 7 bases; bases outside gene matches: 2. The germline CDR1 and CDR2 sequences are SGHRS and YFSETQ. CDR3: CASRGQVNEQFF. CDR3 coding DNA: TGCGCCAGCAGGGGACAGGTAAATGAGCAGTTCTTC.

The chain couples TRBV7-9 to TRBJ2-3; a weak D match, TRBD2 (6 bases). CDR3 length: 15 amino acids. V lost 2 bases and J lost 5, with 14 bases in between. Germline V gene data show CDR1 as SEHNR and CDR2 as FQNEAQ (reference sequence). CDR3 in DNA: TGTGCCAGCAGCTTAATACGGGGGTTTGGAGATACGCAGTATTTT. It is translated as CASSLIRGFGDTQYF. Full variable domain (remainder filled in from reference TRBV7-9 and TRBJ2-3): DTGVSQNPRHKITKRGQNVTFRCDPISEHNRLYWYRQTLGQGPEFLTYFQNEAQLEKSRLLSDRFSAERPKGSFSTLEIQRTEQGDSAMYLCASSLIRGFGDTQYFGPGTRLTVL.

This clonotype was seen only a few times. The chain employs TRBV5-6 and TRBJ2-2; 9 nucleotides line up with TRBD2. This CDR3 comprises 16 residues. Germline V gene lookup returns CDR1 SGHDT and CDR2 YYEEEE. V shed 0 bases, J shed 3 bases, and the junction held 3 bases outside the gene matches. DNA for the CDR3: TGTGCCAGCAGCTTGGAACTAGCGGGCTACACCGGGGAGCTGTTTTTT. Amino acid sequence: CASSLELAGYTGELFF.

The gene calls are TRBV7-9 and TRBJ2-2, with D hard to call. V was shortened by 0 bases and J by 1 base, with 6 bases between the two germline ends. CDR1 SEHNR and CDR2 FQNEAQ come from the germline V gene (reference sequence). There are 15 residues in the CDR3. The CDR3 sequence is CASSLARLNTGELFF. CDR3 nucleotide sequence: TGTGCCAGCAGCTTAGCTCGGCTGAACACCGGGGAGCTGTTTTTT.

This clonotype was recorded a few times. This rearrangement joins TRBV7-8 to TRBJ2-3; D remains unclear. The CDR3 contains 13 residues. Germline CDR1 reads SGHVS; CDR2 reads FQNEAQ. V lost 3 bases and J 5 bases, leaving 9 bases between the germline ends. In DNA form, the CDR3 reads TGTGCCAGCAGCTTTGGGTTCTTAGATACGCAGTATTTT. The encoded protein is CASSFGFLDTQYF.

This chain joins TRBV7-2 and TRBJ2-2; TRBD2 aligns across 11 bases. CDR3 size: 16 residues. Germline values: CDR1 SGHTA, CDR2 FQGNSA. Germline trimming cut 5 bases from V and 7 bases from J; bases unmatched to any gene: 9. The chain's CDR3 is CASSPGTSGPGGELFF. The CDR3 nucleotides are TGTGCCAGCAGCCCTGGGACTAGCGGTCCTGGCGGGGAGCTGTTTTTT.

This chain joins TRBV6-2 or TRBV6-3 and TRBJ1-2, with 8 nucleotides matching TRBD1. Germline V gene data show CDR1 as MNHEY and CDR2 as SVGEGT. The CDR3 is 12 residues long. With 5 bases clipped from V and 6 bases from J, the junction kept 2 bases outside the gene matches. CDR3 sequence (DNA): TGTGCCAGCAGTCGGACAGGGAATGGCTACACCTTC. This translates into CASSRTGNGYTF.

The rearrangement joins TRBV5-1 to TRBJ2-5, with TRBD1 matching 7 bases. Germline assignment: CDR1 SGHRS and CDR2 YFSETQ. V shed 1 base and J 4 bases; nucleotides not matched to a gene: 4. CDR3 length: 14 residues. The DNA for the CDR3 is TGCGCCAGCAGCTTGATAGGGGGCAGAGAGACCCAGTACTTC. Translating gives CASSLIGGRETQYF.

This clonotype was detected many times. V is TRBV29-1 and J is TRBJ2-1, with D unclear. The germline gives CDR1 SQVTM, CDR2 ANQGSEA. V dropped 4 bases and J dropped 6 bases, with 4 bases sitting between them. The CDR3 is made up of 10 amino acids. The CDR3 DNA reads TGCAGCGTTGGGCTCAATGAGCAGTTCTTC. Its protein is CSVGLNEQFF.

The rearrangement joins TRBV4-3 to TRBJ1-6; D may be TRBD1 (5 bases). The CDR3 consists of 14 residues. Between the trimmed V and J ends, which lost 0 bases and 9 bases, there was a span of 9 bases. Germline V gene lookup returns CDR1 LGHNA and CDR2 YSLEER. The CDR3 region is CASSQDRQSSPLHF. The DNA for the CDR3 is TGCGCCAGCAGCCAAGACCGACAGAGTTCACCCCTCCACTTT.

A few counts support this clonotype. The chain employs TRBV4-3 and TRBJ1-2, with TRBD1 as a possible D gene (5 bases). Germline loops: CDR1 LGHNA, CDR2 YSLEER. The CDR3 runs to 13 residues. With 6 bases removed from V and 0 bases from J, the gap between germline ends came to 8 bases. Written as DNA, the CDR3 is TGCGCCAGCAGTGGGACCACTAACTATGGCTACACCTTC. It translates to CASSGTTNYGYTF.

This chain connects TRBV5-1 to TRBJ2-2; D remains unclear. Germline CDR1 SGHRS, CDR2 YFSETQ. The CDR3 covers 14 residues. Trimming shortened V by 3 bases and J by 5 bases, and 11 bases separated the two germline ends. CDR3 region: CASSSGFGTGELFF. The CDR3 DNA follows: TGCGCCAGCAGCTCCGGATTCGGGACCGGGGAGCTGTTTTTT.

A few counts support this clonotype. The gene calls are TRBV24-1 and TRBJ1-1; D is unclear. Germline V lookup: CDR1 KGHDR, CDR2 SFDVKD. The CDR3 spans 13 residues. With 2 bases removed from V and 5 bases from J, the gap between germline ends came to 8 bases. The CDR3 spells CATSDSGWTEAFF. The CDR3 DNA sequence: TGTGCCACCAGTGATTCGGGATGGACTGAAGCTTTCTTT.

This chain joins TRBV5-5 and TRBJ2-5, with a possible D match to TRBD2 (6 bases). V lost 4 bases and J 1 base, leaving 17 bases between the germline ends. CDR3 length: 16 residues. Germline-derived CDR1 and CDR2 are SGHKS and YYEKEE (reference sequence). The CDR3 DNA reads TGTGCCAGCAGCCCCCGGGCGGGGACCATCCAAGAGACCCAGTACTTC. This translates into CASSPRAGTIQETQYF.

This rearrangement joins TRBV29-1 to TRBJ2-2; D gene uncertain. With 5 bases removed from V and 2 bases from J, the gap between germline ends came to 18 bases. There are 16 residues in the CDR3. CDR1 SQVTM and CDR2 ANQGSEA come from the germline V gene. The CDR3: CSVRQAQNLNTGELFF. CDR3 bases: TGCAGCGTTCGGCAGGCCCAAAACTTAAACACCGGGGAGCTGTTTTTT.

About this clonotype: The junction does not match germline at one end; this may be a read error. The V gene is TRBV20-1, the J gene TRBJ1-4; no definite D call. The CDR3 runs 15 residues. In germline, CDR1 is DFQATT, CDR2 SNEGSKA (reference sequence). DNA for the CDR3: TGCAGTCCTAGAGATCTGACGGCAACTAATGAAAAACTGTTTTTT. Amino acids: CSPRDLTATNEKLFF.

The gene calls are TRBV12-3 or TRBV12-4 and TRBJ2-7; D is perhaps TRBD2 (6 bases). This CDR3 is built from 14 residues. V was cut by 6 bases and J by 5 bases, with 17 bases left in between. This chain's CDR3 is CASSLPGVINEQYF. The CDR3 DNA sequence: TGTGCCAGCAGCCTTCCGGGAGTTATTAACGAGCAGTACTTC.

This clonotype was recorded a few times. The V call is TRBV20-1, the J call TRBJ2-7, with D possibly called TRBD1 or TRBD2 (6 bases each). Germline-derived CDR1 and CDR2 are DFQATT and SNEGSKA (reference sequence). Trimming removed 3 bases at V and 5 bases at J, with 17 bases between. CDR3 length: 14 amino acids. CDR3 coding DNA: TGCAGTGCTAGGGGGGGAACAGGGCAGGACGAGCAGTACTTC. This translates into CSARGGTGQDEQYF.

The J gene is TRBJ1-2, the V gene TRBV27; D is ambiguous. V gave up 6 bases and J gave up 4 bases, with 12 bases separating them. Per germline, CDR1 MNHEY and CDR2 SMNVEV (reference sequence). The CDR3 covers 13 residues. This chain's CDR3 is CASSPDGPYGYTF. The CDR3 nucleotides are TGTGCCAGCAGCCCGGACGGACCCTATGGCTACACCTTC.